What follows describes a single T cell receptor beta chain. Produced via immunoSEQ multiplex PCR; TCRdb's table is partial and in-frame only. There are tens of thousands of clones in the sample; 77% occur only once, and roughly 45% lies in the top ten. The data stem from a study of blood T cell repertoires in COVID-19. This CDR3 is 13 amino acids long. Germline V gene sequence: CDR1 SNHLY, CDR2 FYNNEI. V dropped 6 bases and J dropped 2 bases, with 11 bases sitting between them. The gene calls are TRBV2 and TRBJ2-7, with D maybe TRBD1 (5 bases). The sequencing input was peripheral blood. The source is a man in his 70s with active or convalescent COVID-19. The CDR3 sequence is CASRIGQAYEQYF. Here the CDR3 DNA reads TGTGCCAGCAGGATAGGACAAGCCTACGAGCAGTACTTC.